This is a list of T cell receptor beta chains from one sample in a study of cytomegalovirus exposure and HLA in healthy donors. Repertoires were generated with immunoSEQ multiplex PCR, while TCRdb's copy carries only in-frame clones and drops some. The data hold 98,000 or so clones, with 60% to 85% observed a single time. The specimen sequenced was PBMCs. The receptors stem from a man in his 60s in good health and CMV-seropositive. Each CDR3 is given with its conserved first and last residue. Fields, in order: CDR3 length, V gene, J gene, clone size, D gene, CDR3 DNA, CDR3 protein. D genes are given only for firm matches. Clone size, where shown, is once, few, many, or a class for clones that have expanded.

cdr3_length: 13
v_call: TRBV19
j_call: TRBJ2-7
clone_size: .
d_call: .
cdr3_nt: TGTGCCAGTAGGGACTATCGGGGCGACGAGCAGTACTTC
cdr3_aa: CASRDYRGDEQYF

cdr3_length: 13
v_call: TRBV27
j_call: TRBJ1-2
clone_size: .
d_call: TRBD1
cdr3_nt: TGTGCCAGCAGCTCAGGGGGCGCGCATGGCTACACCTTC
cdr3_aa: CASSSGGAHGYTF

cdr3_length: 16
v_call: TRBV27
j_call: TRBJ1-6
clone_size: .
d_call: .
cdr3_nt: TGTGCCAGCAGCCCCCGTCGGGGTAACTATAATTCACCCCTCCACTTT
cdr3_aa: CASSPRRGNYNSPLHF

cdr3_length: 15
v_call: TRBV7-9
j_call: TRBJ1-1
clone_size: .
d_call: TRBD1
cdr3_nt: TGTGCCAGCAGTTCCCCGGGACAGGGGAACACTGAAGCTTTCTTT
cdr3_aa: CASSSPGQGNTEAFF

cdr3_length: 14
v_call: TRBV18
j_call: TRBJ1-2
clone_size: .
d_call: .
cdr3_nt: TGTGCCAGCTCACACACAGAGAATCATTATGGCTACACCTTC
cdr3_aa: CASSHTENHYGYTF

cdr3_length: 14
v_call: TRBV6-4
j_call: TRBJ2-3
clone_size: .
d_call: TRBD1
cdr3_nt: TGTGCCAGCAGGAGGACAGGGGGCACAGATACGCAGTATTTT
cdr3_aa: CASRRTGGTDTQYF

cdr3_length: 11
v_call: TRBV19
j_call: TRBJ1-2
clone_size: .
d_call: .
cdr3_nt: TGTGCCAGTAAGGGGGAATATGGCTACACCTTC
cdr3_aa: CASKGEYGYTF

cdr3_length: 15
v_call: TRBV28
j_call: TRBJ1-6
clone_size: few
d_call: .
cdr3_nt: TGTGCCAGCAGTTTTATGGACAGAGATAATTCACCCCTCCACTTT
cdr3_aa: CASSFMDRDNSPLHF

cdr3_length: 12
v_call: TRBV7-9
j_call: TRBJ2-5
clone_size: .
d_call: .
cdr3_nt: TGTGCCAGCAGCTTAGCGCGAGAGACCCAGTACTTC
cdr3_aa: CASSLARETQYF

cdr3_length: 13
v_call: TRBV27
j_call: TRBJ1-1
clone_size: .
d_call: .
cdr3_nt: TGTGCCAGCAGTTTATATGGGGGGGTTGAAGCTTTCTTT
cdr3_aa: CASSLYGGVEAFF

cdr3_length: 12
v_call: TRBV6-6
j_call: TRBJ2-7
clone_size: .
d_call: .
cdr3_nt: TGTGCCAGCAGTTACGTATCGGGGGAACAGTACTTC
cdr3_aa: CASSYVSGEQYF

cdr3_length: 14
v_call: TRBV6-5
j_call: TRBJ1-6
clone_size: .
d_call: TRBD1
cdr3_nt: TGTGCCAGCAGGGGACAGACTTATAATTCACCCCTCCACTTT
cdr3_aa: CASRGQTYNSPLHF

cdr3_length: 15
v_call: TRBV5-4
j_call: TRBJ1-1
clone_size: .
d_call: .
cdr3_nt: TGTGCCAGCAGCTGGGCAGGGGTTATGAACACTGAAGCTTTCTTT
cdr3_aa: CASSWAGVMNTEAFF

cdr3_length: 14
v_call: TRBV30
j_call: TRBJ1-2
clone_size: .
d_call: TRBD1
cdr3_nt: TGTGCCTGGAGTCCGGGACAGGGAGTCTATGGCTACACCTTC
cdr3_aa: CAWSPGQGVYGYTF

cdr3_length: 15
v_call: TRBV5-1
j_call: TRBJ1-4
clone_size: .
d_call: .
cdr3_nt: TGCGCCAGCAGCAGGTCACAGGGACATAATGAAAAACTGTTTTTT
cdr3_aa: CASSRSQGHNEKLFF

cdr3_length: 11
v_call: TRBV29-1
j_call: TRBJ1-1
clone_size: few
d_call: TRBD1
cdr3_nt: TGCAGCGTTGAGAGGGGGCGGGAAGCTTTCTTT
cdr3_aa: CSVERGREAFF

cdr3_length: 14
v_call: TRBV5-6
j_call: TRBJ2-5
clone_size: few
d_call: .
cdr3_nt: TGTGCCAGCAGAGGCGGAGGGGGCGCAGAGACCCAGTACTTC
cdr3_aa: CASRGGGGAETQYF

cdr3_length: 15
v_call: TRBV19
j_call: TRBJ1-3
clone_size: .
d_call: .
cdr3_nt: TGTGCCAGTAGTCCTGACAGAACCTCTGGAAACACCATATATTTT
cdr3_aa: CASSPDRTSGNTIYF

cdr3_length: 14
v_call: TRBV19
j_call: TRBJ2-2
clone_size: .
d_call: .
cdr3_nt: TGTGCCAGTACTAGACTCGGGGGCACCGGGGAGCTGTTTTTT
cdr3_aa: CASTRLGGTGELFF

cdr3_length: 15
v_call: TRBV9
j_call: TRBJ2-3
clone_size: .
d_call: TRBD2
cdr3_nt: TGTGCCAGCTCTAGGGGCGGGGGGTTATTAGATACGCAGTATTTT
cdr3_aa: CASSRGGGLLDTQYF

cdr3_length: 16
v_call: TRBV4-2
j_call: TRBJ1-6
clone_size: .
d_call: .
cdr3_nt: TGTGCCAGCAGCCTAGGCGCCGGAGGACGGAATTCACCCCTCCACTTT
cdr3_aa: CASSLGAGGRNSPLHF

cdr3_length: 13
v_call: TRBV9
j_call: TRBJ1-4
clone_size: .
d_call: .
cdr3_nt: TGTGCCAGCAGCGTAAATCCCCAGCGGAAACTGTTTTTT
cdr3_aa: CASSVNPQRKLFF